Below, one TCR beta chain is given with its context. Which antigen it targets is not known. Base qualities are not recorded, but no much larger clone differs from it by a single base. To identify antigen-specific CD4+ T cell clonotypes by their expansion, the ViraFEST assay first stimulated PBMC with viral peptide pools and then applied TCR sequencing. After less than eleven days of culture, CD4+ T cells were isolated with the EasySep CD4+ T cell isolation kit. Negative nucleocapsid antibody results before and after vaccination confirmed that the healthy vaccine recipients had no prior SARS-CoV-2 infection. Some 2 million PBMC per well were cultured with around 10 ug/ml peptides in IMDM containing roughly 5% human AB serum, around 9.7 IU/ml IL-2 and gentamicin. On days 3 and 7, half of the culture medium was replaced with fresh IL-2-containing medium. Unless noted otherwise, every peptide stimulation condition was cultured in triplicate wells. Using Ficoll-Paque Plus gradient centrifugation, PBMC were separated from whole blood and then either used fresh or cryopreserved at -140C. The overlapping peptide pools covered the spike proteins of SARS-CoV-2 and of the common cold coronaviruses HCoV-NL63, HCoV-OC43 and HCoV-229E. Genomic DNA was extracted from cultured CD4+ T cells with the QIAamp micro DNA kit.

The data originate from a study of vaccination effects on CD4 cells after COVID-19 (dated by TCRdb to between 2020 and 2023). The study in broad terms: Each participant received two doses of an mRNA SARS-CoV-2 vaccine, either BNT162b2 or mRNA-1273. In both COVID-19 convalescent patients and infection-naive vaccine recipients, the study compared SARS-CoV-2 spike-specific CD4+ TCR repertoires from before mRNA vaccination with those from after it. Altogether, 10 COVID-19 convalescent patients and several SARS-CoV-2-naive healthy vaccine recipients made up the full study. Cultures from other donors in the study were sequenced using the Oncomine TCR Beta short-read assay on an Illumina iSeq 100.

Preparation of the library involved the immunoSEQ multiplex PCR assay. DNA from the cultured and isolated CD4+ T cells underwent TCR beta CDR3 sequencing. The authors' pipeline ran thus. The analysis removed non-productive TCR sequences, trimmed reads to the CDR3 region, and retained only CDR3s that were 7 or more amino acids long. Antigen-specific clonotypes were identified with the MANAFEST web app by comparing expansion in peptide wells against reference cultures. To be called positive, a clone needed expansion at FDR<0.05 compared with the reference and with all other wells, an odds ratio greater than 5, and a frequency greater than 0.1% in two replicate wells. A clonotype was defined as cross-reactive if the clonotype was significantly expanded both in SARS-CoV-2 spike wells and in at least one common cold coronavirus spike condition. Levenshtein distance calculated with the stringdist R package was used to assess CDR3 similarity, and unrooted trees were constructed with ape in R 3.6.1. In TCRdb, the immuneACCESS table is reduced to in-frame sequences with V and J assigned. These tables do not hold every clone; where another copy was compared, an unresolved V gene accounts for under half, and the others remain unexplained. That table supplies the V and J calls and clone size; D and trimming were determined from the DNA. The sample yields tens of thousands of clones; 60% to 75% were counted once. The ten largest make up under 3% of the sample.

Points the paper makes about the study in general: The study was limited by a small number of convalescent patients and lacked early post-infection timepoints. Among healthy vaccine recipients, nearly all vaccine-induced clones were SARS-CoV-2 mono-reactive, and just 1 of 255 was cross-reactive with common cold coronaviruses. Clones induced by infection and clones induced by vaccination both contracted markedly at late timepoints after vaccination, which fits with T cell responses waning over time.

Sequences LGHDT (CDR1) and YNNKEL (CDR2) are obtained from the germline V gene (reference sequence). The V end gives up 1 base and the J end 3 bases, leaving 5 bases in the junction not matched to a gene. The CDR3 contains 16 residues, cysteine and phenylalanine counted. The CDR3 DNA has 48 bases and is translated from base 1. In this chain, TRBV3-1 (or the pseudogene TRBV3-2) is recombined with TRBJ2-1; 8 bases in the junction line up with TRBD1. The sequenced sample was CD4+ T cells from PBMCs cultured with HCoV-NL63 spike peptides, obtained before COVID-19 vaccination. The meaning of the sample's cell subset or site label: HCoV-NL63 spike overlapping peptide pool stimulation. The sequence was obtained from a human donor who received a COVID-19 vaccine. The CDR3 sequence is CASSQAGRGLYNEQFF. The nucleotide sequence is given as TGTGCCAGCAGCCAAGCGGGCAGGGGGCTCTACAATGAGCAGTTCTTC.